The 20 T cell receptor beta chains given below trace back to one sample, sequenced in a study of PD-L1 blockade in urothelial cancer. Produced via immunoSEQ multiplex PCR; TCRdb's table is partial and in-frame only. The sample lists roughly 30,000 clones; approximately 87% were seen once. The sample's time point: pretreatment peripheral blood. This material consisted of PBMCs, taken around atezolizumab (anti-PD-L1) treatment. These receptors came from a man aged 60 to 75 with urothelial cancer.

CDR3 region: CASSPGPSSGNTIYF. The CDR3 nucleotides read TGTGCCAGCTCACCGGGGCCCAGCTCTGGAAACACCATATATTTT. This chain joins TRBV18 and TRBJ1-3; weak D call: TRBD1 (5 bases). V was shortened by 3 bases and J by 0 bases, with 9 bases between the two germline ends. CDR3 length equals 15 residues. Germline V lookup: CDR1 KGHSH, CDR2 LQKENI.

The J gene is TRBJ2-2, the V gene TRBV5-1, with a tentative D call TRBD2 (6 bases). V was clipped by 3 bases and J by 0 bases, with 15 bases between them. Germline V gene data show CDR1 as SGHRS and CDR2 as YFSETQ. The CDR3 sequence is 17 residues long. The CDR3 loop is CASSWGGGGPNTGELFF. The CDR3 coding sequence is TGCGCCAGCAGCTGGGGAGGTGGGGGTCCGAACACCGGGGAGCTGTTTTTT.

V usage is TRBV15 and J usage is TRBJ1-2; D is undetermined. V dropped 0 bases and J dropped 4 bases, with 9 bases sitting between them. The CDR3 extends over 14 amino acids. Germline V gives CDR1 LNHNV, CDR2 YYDKDF (reference sequence). The CDR3 region has the DNA TGTGCCACCAGCAGAGACGCCGCCAGCTATGGCTACACCTTC. Protein product: CATSRDAASYGYTF.

This rearrangement joins TRBV7-6 to TRBJ2-7; 10 bases match TRBD2. Germline CDR1 and CDR2: SGHVS and FNYEAQ. This CDR3 has 15 amino acids. The ends lost 5 bases at V and 5 bases at J; junction bases unmatched: 9. In nucleotides, the CDR3 is TGTGCCAGCAGCGATCATGGACTAGCGGTCGACGAGCAGTACTTC. This codes for CASSDHGLAVDEQYF.

The V gene is TRBV28, the J gene TRBJ1-5; TRBD1 matches at 8 bases. This CDR3 is 23 amino acids long. V dropped 4 bases and J dropped 0; count of bases not matched to a gene: 26. Germline lookup yields CDR1 MDHEN and CDR2 SYDVKM. The CDR3 loop is CASSSTSVKPTLQGAYSNQPQHF. The CDR3 bases are TGTGCCAGCAGTTCCACCTCGGTTAAACCAACCTTGCAGGGGGCTTATAGCAATCAGCCCCAGCATTTT.

The gene calls are TRBV2 and TRBJ1-5; 7 nucleotides agree with TRBD1. Germline CDR1 is SNHLY and CDR2 is FYNNEI. This CDR3 is built from 13 residues. Losses at the gene ends were 7 bases for V and 1 base for J; bases not matched to a gene: 1. The CDR3 loop reads CASKGQSNQPQHF. DNA of the CDR3: TGTGCCAGCAAGGGACAGAGCAATCAGCCCCAGCATTTT.

The rearrangement uses TRBV2 and TRBJ1-6; 7 nucleotides align to TRBD1. The CDR3 totals 14 residues. V shed 7 bases and J 9 bases; nucleotides not matched to a gene: 9. CDR1 is SNHLY and CDR2 is FYNNEI in the germline V gene. The CDR3 DNA is TGTGCCAGCACCTTACAGGGGCTACCTTCACCCCTCCACTTT. This translates into CASTLQGLPSPLHF.

The chain links TRBV7-2 to TRBJ2-7; the D gene is possibly TRBD2 (5 bases). The CDR3 is made up of 12 amino acids. V was cut by 5 bases and J by 7 bases, with 12 bases left in between. CDR1 SGHTA and CDR2 FQGNSA come from the germline V gene. As DNA, the CDR3 is TGTGCCAGCAGCGGCACTAGGGAAGAGCAGTACTTC. Its protein product is CASSGTREEQYF.

The V and J genes are TRBV18 and TRBJ2-3; D is ambiguous. The CDR3 totals 16 residues. V gave up 1 base and J gave up 1 base, with 12 bases separating them. The germline V gene has CDR1 KGHSH and CDR2 LQKENI. Written as DNA, the CDR3 is TGTGCCAGCTCACCACTAAACAGAGCACGCACAGATACGCAGTATTTT. This sequence encodes CASSPLNRARTDTQYF.

The chain is built from TRBV5-1 and TRBJ2-7; D is perhaps TRBD2 (6 bases). The CDR3 contains 14 residues. CDR1 SGHRS and CDR2 YFSETQ come from the germline V gene. Between the trimmed V and J ends, which lost 0 bases and 4 bases, there was a span of 11 bases. CDR3 protein: CASSLDGSRYEQYF. CDR3 coding DNA: TGCGCCAGCAGCTTGGACGGGAGTCGGTACGAGCAGTACTTC. The entire variable domain, with the rest obtained from reference TRBV5-1 and TRBJ2-7, is as follows: KAGVTQTPRYLIKTRGQQVTLSCSPISGHRSVSWYQQTPGQGLQFLFEYFSETQRNKGNFPGRFSGRQFSNSRSEMNVSTLELGDSALYLCASSLDGSRYEQYFGPGTRLTVT.

The CDR3 DNA sequence: TGTGCCAGTAGTATAGCTGGGACACCCAGTGAGCAGTTCTTC. Amino acid sequence: CASSIAGTPSEQFF. V usage is TRBV19 and J usage is TRBJ2-1, with a tentative D call TRBD1 (6 bases). V was trimmed by 1 base and J by 9 bases, leaving 13 bases between them. Germline CDR1 LNHDA, CDR2 SQIVND (reference sequence). This CDR3 is built from 14 residues.

V gene TRBV7-3 combines with J gene TRBJ2-3; 7 positions match TRBD2. Germline V CDR1 and CDR2: SGHTA, FQGTGA. The CDR3 is 16 residues long. V lost 2 bases, J lost 3 bases, and 8 bases stayed unmatched. In DNA form, the CDR3 reads TGTGCCAGCAGCTTAGTACCCGGGACTACTACAGATACGCAGTATTTT. Translating gives CASSLVPGTTTDTQYF.

The V gene is TRBV9, the J gene TRBJ2-1; 8 bases line up with TRBD2. The CDR3 contains 16 residues. Germline values: CDR1 SGDLS, CDR2 YYNGEE. V trimming: 1 base; J trimming: 0 bases; junction bases outside the gene matches: 3. CDR3 region: CASSVYGGASYNEQFF. The CDR3 nucleotides read TGTGCCAGCAGCGTATACGGGGGGGCCTCCTACAATGAGCAGTTCTTC.

The CDR3 nucleotides are TGTGCCAGCAGTGAACTCTATTCCTCTGGAAACACCATATATTTT. Its translation: CASSELYSSGNTIYF. The chain uses TRBV2 and TRBJ1-3, with no clear D. Germline-derived CDR1 and CDR2 are SNHLY and FYNNEI. The V end was cut by 2 bases, the J end by 0 bases, with 8 bases between. This CDR3 comprises 15 residues.

The J gene is TRBJ1-5, the V gene TRBV5-4, with 7 positions matching TRBD1. Germline trimming cut 4 bases from V and 5 bases from J; bases unmatched to any gene: 3. From germline, CDR1 is SGHNT and CDR2 YYREEE (reference sequence). CDR3 length equals 13 residues. CDR3 bases: TGTGCCAGCAGCAGTGGACAGGATCAGCCCCAGCATTTT. Residues: CASSSGQDQPQHF. The full variable domain, with the rest looked up from reference TRBV5-4 and TRBJ1-5, is ETGVTQSPTHLIKTRGQQVTLRCSSQSGHNTVSWYQQALGQGPQFIFQYYREEENGRGNFPPRFSGLQFPNYSSELNVNALELDDSALYLCASSSGQDQPQHFGDGTRLSIL.

There are a few counts of this clone. One end of the junction is discordant with germline, which a read error may explain. This chain connects TRBV12-5 to TRBJ2-7, with D perhaps TRBD2 (5 bases). This CDR3 has 13 residues. CDR1 and CDR2 from the germline V gene are LGHNT and FRNRAP. CDR3 in amino acids: CASGLRSRARRLF. The CDR3 nucleotides are TGTGCTAGTGGTTTGCGTTCGAGGGCCAGGCGTCTCTTC.

The chain employs TRBV7-2 and TRBJ2-2; 9 positions match TRBD2. This CDR3 has 18 amino acids. V was clipped by 3 bases and J by 4 bases; unmatched bases: 12. Germline assignment: CDR1 SGHTA and CDR2 FQGNSA. CDR3 loop: CASSFLAGSPEGTGELFF. The CDR3 DNA reads TGTGCCAGCAGCTTCCTAGCGGGATCCCCAGAGGGCACCGGGGAGCTGTTTTTT. Full variable domain (outside the CDR3, taken from reference TRBV7-2 and TRBJ2-2): GAGVSQSPSNKVTEKGKDVELRCDPISGHTALYWYRQSLGQGLEFLIYFQGNSAPDKSGLPSDRFSAERTGGSVSTLTIQRTQQEDSAVYLCASSFLAGSPEGTGELFFGEGSRLTVL.

A word on this clone: Given the absence of the conserved phenylalanine or tryptophan at the CDR3 end, a read error is likely. V and J are TRBV5-4 and TRBJ1-5; TRBD1 is a possible D gene (6 bases). Germline V gene lookup returns CDR1 SGHNT and CDR2 YYREEE (reference sequence). The CDR3 has 14 amino acids. V was cut by 0 bases and J by 6 bases, with 10 bases left in between. CDR3 nucleotide sequence: TGTGCCAGCAGCTTGGGGGGGCTCGGTCAGCCCCAGCATCTT. Its protein is CASSLGGLGQPQHL.

This sequence joins TRBV7-6 and TRBJ1-4; 8 bases match TRBD1. Germline-derived CDR1 and CDR2 are SGHVS and FNYEAQ. This CDR3 spans 14 amino acids. V was clipped by 5 bases and J by 4 bases; unmatched bases: 3. CDR3 in DNA: TGTGCCAGCAGCCGGGGACAGGTTAATGAAAAACTGTTTTTT. This codes for CASSRGQVNEKLFF.

This chain connects TRBV7-9 to TRBJ1-1; tentatively, D is TRBD1 (6 bases). The germline gives CDR1 SEHNR, CDR2 FQNEAQ (reference sequence). Trimming cost V 3 bases and J 1 base, with 9 bases left between them. The CDR3 is 14 amino acids. As DNA, the CDR3 is TGTGCCAGCAGCTTCGGGACACAGAACACTGAAGCTTTCTTT. Its translation: CASSFGTQNTEAFF.